The T cell receptor (beta chain) described here comes from a study of CXCR3-negative and CXCR3-positive naive CD8 T cells (dated by TCRdb to the late 2010s). In terms of the full investigation: In total, about 140 million TRB reads were obtained, or roughly 1.5 +/- 0.3 million reads per library. The diversity and physicochemical repertoire analyses included roughly ten donors pooled from two independent experiments. TRBV-TRBJ cluster analysis included naive subsets from 5 donors and memory cells from 3 donors.

In the germline V gene (reference sequence), CDR1 corresponds to DFQATT and CDR2 to SNEGSKA. The CDR3, from cysteine to phenylalanine, totals 13 residues. No DNA is given. Results the study describes overall, beyond this receptor: Compared with CXCR3-negative naive cells, CXCR3-positive naive cells had TRB CDR3s with higher hydrophobicity (lower Kidera factor 4), lower energy, and higher strength and volume indices. Freshly isolated PBMCs were used for most assays because CXCR3 expression partially decreased after cryopreservation. Similar TRBV-TRBJ usage was shown by naive CXCR3-negative and CXCR3-positive cells from the same donor, whereas distinct patterns were shown by memory cells. Both naive subsets had comparably high repertoire diversity, while memory CD8+ T cells had much lower repertoire diversity. Because surface CD5, which is linked to self-reactivity in mice, was comparable between the naive subsets, TCR interaction strength was also inferred from TRB CDR3 physicochemical properties.

As concerns this clonotype: What antigen it recognizes has not been identified.

Sequencing was performed on a NextSeq 550. The Human TCR Profiling Kit (MiLaboratory) was used to make UMI-labeled 5' RACE TRB cDNA libraries. The full amount of extracted RNA was used for cDNA synthesis, and the full amount of resulting cDNA was used for PCR amplification. The libraries were made side by side, with each library going through the same number of PCR cycles. On the study's bioinformatics: About 49,000 +/- 11,000 unique UMI-labeled TRB cDNA molecules per library were extracted with MIGEC and MiXCR, with at least two reads per UMI required. Each library averaged about 37,000 +/- 9,700 functional in-frame TRB CDR3 nucleotide clonotypes without stop codons. Diversity metrics, including normalized Shannon-Wiener and Chao1, were computed in VDJtools after downsampling to 5000 UMI-labeled TRB molecules per sample. For the central five CDR3 residues, VDJtools calculated physicochemical properties weighted by clonotype size, namely interaction energy, strength, volume and Kidera factor 4. Reprocessed by TCRdb, the reads give a single entry per CDR3 protein sequence, without DNA. The V and J calls follow TCRdb's processing rather than the paper's. The table kept for this sample lists just over 60,000 distinct CDR3 sequences. The top ten constitute more than 3.5% of the sample.

Each CD8+ T cell subset was flow-sorted in triplicate, and 300,000 or so cells per subset were placed directly into RLT lysis buffer. To exclude memory contaminants, naive CD8+ T cells were stringently defined as CD45RO-CCR7+CD27+CD95-. Standard density gradient centrifugation was used to isolate peripheral blood mononuclear cells from buffy coats. Naive CXCR3-negative and CXCR3-positive CD8+ T cells were flow-sorted on a FACSAria III. An RNeasy Mini Kit was used to extract total RNA from the sorted cells. The sequence joins TRBV20-1 to TRBJ2-7; TCRdb's D call of TRBD2 is untestable without DNA. The material sequenced was naive CXCR3- CD8+ T cells from blood. Taken with the paper, the label for cell subset or site translates to: CD45RO-CCR7+CD27+CD95- naive CD8+ T cells lacking CXCR3 (TNR3-). This receptor was obtained from a human donor in good health. Some clones in this sample may be carry-over from other donors' samples. CDR3 protein: CSAATLESYEQYF.